Included here is one TCR beta chain sequence, with context. Its antigen is unidentified. The data are from a study of cytomegalovirus exposure and HLA in healthy donors. The method was immunoSEQ multiplex PCR; TCRdb's version includes in-frame clones alone and lacks a portion of them. Among around 100,000 clones listed, around 85% were seen once. V was trimmed by 0 bases and J by 2 bases, leaving 4 bases between them. The germline CDR1 and CDR2 sequences are SGDLS and YYNGEE. The CDR3 covers 13 residues. Study results and caveats: The classifier reportedly diagnosed cytomegalovirus status with high specificity and sensitivity. Subsequent analysis found a tendency for first-cohort TCR clusters to co-occur within the 95 to 150 validation repertoires. Listed as cytomegalovirus-associated were 164 TCR beta chains.

While the first cohort had 500 to 700 subjects, the donors belonged to the separate validation cohort of fewer than 150 subjects. Specimen: PBMCs. This receptor was obtained from a man between 18 and 35 years old in good health and CMV-seropositive. The chain combines TRBV9 with TRBJ2-3; D is undetermined. CDR3 in amino acids: CASSVAITDTQYF. As DNA, the CDR3 is TGTGCCAGCAGCGTAGCCATCACAGATACGCAGTATTTT.